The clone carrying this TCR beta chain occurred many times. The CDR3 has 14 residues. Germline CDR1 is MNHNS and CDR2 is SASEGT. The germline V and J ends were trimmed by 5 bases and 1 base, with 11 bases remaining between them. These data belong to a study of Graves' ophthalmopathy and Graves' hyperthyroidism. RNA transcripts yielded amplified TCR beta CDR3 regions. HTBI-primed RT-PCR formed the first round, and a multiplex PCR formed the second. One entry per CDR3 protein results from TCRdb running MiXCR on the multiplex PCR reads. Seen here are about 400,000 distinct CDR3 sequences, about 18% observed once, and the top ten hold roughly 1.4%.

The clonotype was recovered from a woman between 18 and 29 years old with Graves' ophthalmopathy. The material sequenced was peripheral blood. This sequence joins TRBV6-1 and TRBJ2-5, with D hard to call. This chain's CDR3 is CASSTINLQETQYF. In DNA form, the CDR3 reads TGTGCCAGCAGTACCATAAACCTCCAAGAGACCCAGTACTTC.